Sequencing of this T cell receptor (beta chain) was carried out in a study of CD4 T cells in relation to SARS-CoV-2 and coronaviruses. Study background: ViraFEST: roughly 10-day antigen culture of PBMCs, then TCR beta CDR3 sequencing. The HLA restriction of the shared crossreactive spike epitopes was mapped.

Study-wide findings and caveats: In approximately 71% of donors, memory CD4+ clonotypes crossrecognized SARS-CoV-2 and at least one common cold coronavirus spike. Monoreactive clones expanded significantly more to SARS-CoV-2 than crossreactive clones did.

The assay was immunoSEQ multiplex PCR, and TCRdb's table has in-frame clones only and misses some. The profile covers over 10,000 clones, with around four fifths appearing a single time and roughly 13% taken by the ten largest. About this clone itself: As yet, its antigen is unknown.

Trimming shortened V by 0 bases and J by 6 bases, and 9 bases separated the two germline ends. This CDR3 spans 14 amino acids. Germline lookup yields CDR1 SGHRS and CDR2 YFSETQ. Before the COVID-19 pandemic, during about 2010-2019, CD4+ T cells were taken from unexposed donors. CD4+ T cells were isolated from the cells after around 9 days of culture. This sequence joins TRBV5-1 and TRBJ1-4; D gene uncertain. This clonotype was obtained from a human donor in good health. The sample was CD4+ T cells from PBMCs, cultured in vitro. CDR3 nucleotide sequence: TGCGCCAGCAGCTTGGGGGGAACATATGAAAAACTGTTTTTT. As protein: CASSLGGTYEKLFF. Based on the CDR3 plus reference TRBV5-1 and TRBJ1-4, the full variable domain is KAGVTQTPRYLIKTRGQQVTLSCSPISGHRSVSWYQQTPGQGLQFLFEYFSETQRNKGNFPGRFSGRQFSNSRSEMNVSTLELGDSALYLCASSLGGTYEKLFFGSGTQLSVL.